Listed below are T cell receptor delta chains from one sample, sequenced in a study of Vδ1+ human thymocytes. TCRdb re-processed the multiplex PCR reads via CATT. The table includes over 45,000 delta-chain clones, about 15% detected once. Sequencing was performed on Vdelta1+ gamma-delta thymocytes from the thymus. The source of these receptors is a boy in the first two years of life who had congenital heart surgery. Each CDR3 is given with its conserved first and last residue. A D gene is named only where the DNA matches it firmly. Some rows have no size entry. The others give once, few or many, or a class for an expanded clone.

.	TRDV1	TRDD3	TRDJ1	CALGLWGSYTDKLIF	TGTGCTCTTGGACTTTGGGGGAGTTACACCGATAAACTCATCTTT
many	TRDV1	TRDD3	TRDJ1	CALGELLRLGVPYTDKLIF	TGTGCTCTTGGGGAACTGCTACGGCTGGGGGTTCCGTACACCGATAAACTCATCTTT
.	TRDV1	TRDD3	TRDJ1	CALGELQLRNWGIYTDKLIF	TGTGCTCTTGGGGAACTCCAGCTTCGGAACTGGGGGATTTACACCGATAAACTCATCTTT
few	TRDV1	TRDD3	TRDJ1	CALGEIGIGYSVLGDTDKLIF	TGTGCTCTTGGGGAGATTGGGATAGGCTACTCCGTACTGGGGGATACTGATAAACTCATCTTT
few	TRDV1	TRDD3	TRDJ1	CALGELGDFPHYFYWGIRPDKLIF	TGTGCTCTTGGGGAACTTGGGGACTTCCCCCACTACTTCTACTGGGGGATAAGACCCGATAAACTCATCTTT
few	TRDV1	TRDD3	TRDJ1	CALGELDLHRTGGLYTDKLIF	TGTGCTCTTGGGGAACTAGACTTGCACCGTACTGGGGGTCTGTACACCGATAAACTCATCTTC
few	TRDV1	.	TRDJ1	CALGELSLGYWDTDKLIF	TGTGCTCTTGGGGAACTGAGCCTAGGGTACTGGGACACCGATAAACTCATCTTT
few	TRDV1	TRDD3	TRDJ1	CALGDLISTSTGGLQYTDKLIF	TGTGCTCTTGGGGACCTGATCTCCACTAGTACTGGGGGACTGCAGTACACCGATAAACTCATCTTT
.	TRDV1	TRDD3	TRDJ1	CALTPPPLLGDTDKLIF	TGTGCTCTTACCCCCCCTCCACTACTGGGGGATACCGATAAACTCATCTTT
.	TRDV1	TRDD3	TRDJ1	CALGGSLVLGDLPYTDKLIF	TGTGCTCTTGGGGGATCCCTGGTACTGGGGGACCTCCCGTACACCGATAAACTCATCTTT
.	TRDV1	.	TRDJ1	CALARERRRGKLIF	TGTGCTCTTGCCAGAGAACGACGGCGAGGTAAACTCATCTTT
.	TRDV1	.	TRDJ1	CALGDPPPFVLALYTDKLIF	TGTGCTCTTGGGGACCCGCCTCCCTTCGTCCTGGCCCTGTACACCGATAAACTCATCTTT
.	TRDV1	.	TRDJ1	CALGELPSYSPSSSGRMMDDTDKLIF	TGTGCTCTTGGGGAACTTCCCTCCTACTCGCCTTCTTCCTCCGGGAGGATGATGGACGACACCGATAAACTCATCTTT
few	TRDV1	TRDD3	TRDJ1	CALGVRTGGYPTDKLIF	TGTGCTCTTGGGGTTCGCACTGGGGGATACCCCACCGATAAACTCATCTTT
few	TRDV1	.	TRDJ1	CALGSPLLYTDKLIF	TGTGCTCTTGGGTCCCCTCTCCTGTACACCGATAAACTCATCTTT
.	TRDV1	TRDD2	TRDJ4	CALGDLPTSGTARPLIF	TGTGCTCTTGGGGACCTTCCTACGTCGGGAACGGCCAGACCCCTGATCTTT
.	TRDV1	TRDD3	TRDJ1	CALGEVAQLLGDALTDKLIF	TGTGCTCTTGGGGAAGTGGCCCAATTACTGGGGGATGCACTCACCGATAAACTCATCTTT
few	TRDV1	TRDD3	TRDJ1	CALGEPDRYWGPKDTDKLIF	TGTGCTCTTGGGGAACCCGACCGGTACTGGGGACCGAAGGACACCGATAAACTCATCTTT
few	TRDV1	.	TRDJ1	CALGGRGESTDKLIF	TGTGCTCTTGGGGGCAGGGGGGAAAGCACCGATAAACTCATCTTT
.	TRDV1	TRDD3	TRDJ1	CALGGTSSLYWGILPDKLIF	TGTGCTCTTGGGGGAACTTCCTCCCTATACTGGGGGATACTACCAGATAAACTCATCTTT
few	TRDV1	TRDD3	TRDJ1	CALGTIDTWGFPTDKLIF	TGTGCTCTTGGGACAATAGACACCTGGGGGTTCCCGACCGATAAACTCATCTTT
.	TRDV1	TRDD3	TRDJ1	CALGEGTILVPYLLLGSLIF	TGTGCTCTTGGGGAAGGCACTATTCTGGTCCCCTACCTTTTACTGGGGTCACTCATCTTT
few	TRDV1	.	TRDJ1	CALGELPPSGGYTDKLIF	TGTGCTCTTGGGGAACTGCCCCCTTCCGGGGGATACACCGATAAACTCATCTTT
.	TRDV1	TRDD3	TRDJ1	CALGELPQGTWGILRGNKLIF	TGTGCTCTTGGGGAACTACCCCAGGGAACCTGGGGGATACTGAGGGGGAATAAACTCATCTTT
few	TRDV1	TRDD3	TRDJ1	CALGELPPGGYIYTDKLIF	TGTGCTCTTGGGGAACTTCCCCCTGGGGGATACATATACACCGATAAACTCATCTTT
.	TRDV1	TRDD3	TRDJ1	CALGEHRIPVLGVPTPDKLIF	TGTGCTCTTGGGGAACACCGAATTCCCGTACTGGGGGTCCCTACACCCGATAAACTCATCTTT
few	TRDV1	.	TRDJ1	CALGELTSSYWEYTDKLIF	TGTGCTCTTGGGGAACTGACTTCCTCGTACTGGGAGTACACCGATAAACTCATCTTT
.	TRDV1	TRDD3	TRDJ1	CALGELCRTYGGYDYTDKLIF	TGTGCTCTTGGGGAACTATGCCGAACCTACGGGGGATACGATTACACCGATAAACTCATCTTT
few	TRDV1	.	TRDJ1	CALGARLCKHRCYTDKLIF	TGTGCTCTTGGGGCAAGGCTCTGCAAGCACCGCTGCTACACCGATAAACTCATCTTT
.	TRDV1	.	TRDJ1	CALGDQQPYSGGTYTDKLIF	TGTGCTCTTGGGGATCAACAACCCTACTCGGGGGGCACTTACACCGATAAACTCATCTTT
few	TRDV1	.	TRDJ1	CALGDRLPVWDTTRKLIF	TGTGCTCTTGGGGACCGCCTTCCTGTCTGGGATACGACCCGAAAACTCATCTTT
few	TRDV1	.	TRDJ1	CALGEHLVPLTHSLSSTDKLIF	TGTGCTCTTGGGGAACATCTCGTACCACTAACTCACTCCCTTTCATCCACCGATAAACTCATCTTT